Below, 8 T cell receptor beta chains from the same sample are listed, as sequenced in a study of T cell repertoires in cytomegalovirus infection. These receptors are not linked to any known antigen. Each CDR3 protein gets one entry after TCRdb re-called the reads with MiXCR. This table holds about 46,000 distinct CDR3 sequences, 15% to 25% found once. This material consisted of CD8+ T cells from cultured PBMCs, taken from culture after CMV antigen stimulation. These receptors originate from a human donor in good health (CMV status not recorded). Some clones in this sample may be carry-over from other donors' samples.

This clonotype has just a few counts. This chain links TRBV20-1 with TRBJ2-7, with no clear D. Germline V gene data show CDR1 as DFQATT and CDR2 as SNEGSKA (reference sequence). The CDR3 extends over 11 amino acids. V lost 6 bases, J lost 4 bases, and 10 bases lay in between. The CDR3 sequence: CSADTSYEQYF. DNA for the CDR3: TGCAGTGCAGATACTTCGTACGAGCAGTACTTC.

This clonotype was seen many times. The chain links TRBV7-8 to TRBJ2-4; 8 nucleotides line up with TRBD1. V lost 5 bases, J lost 0 bases, and 6 bases stayed unmatched. Germline V CDR1 and CDR2: SGHVS, FQNEAQ. The CDR3 spans 16 residues. CDR3 nucleotide sequence: TGTGCCAGCAGCCCGCGACAGGGGATAGCCAAAAACATTCAGTACTTC. It codes for CASSPRQGIAKNIQYF.

The chain couples TRBV27 to TRBJ2-5; D ambiguous. The CDR3 covers 14 residues. The germline V gene encodes CDR1 MNHEY and CDR2 SMNVEV (reference sequence). Trimming took 0 bases from V and 7 from J, leaving 12 bases between them. The CDR3 coding sequence is TGTGCCAGCAGTTTATCTACCACTTCAGGGACCCAGTACTTC. It codes for CASSLSTTSGTQYF.

In its sample, this clonotype was seen many times. V and J are TRBV6-2 or TRBV6-3 and TRBJ2-2; D is undetermined. The CDR3 spans 15 residues. Trimming took 2 bases from V and 4 from J, leaving 11 bases between them. Germline-derived CDR1 and CDR2 are MNHEY and SVGEGT. CDR3: CASSYGYSGTGELFF. The CDR3 coding sequence is TGTGCCAGCAGTTACGGTTACTCAGGCACCGGGGAGCTGTTTTTT.

This clonotype was picked up many times. The gene calls are TRBV7-2 and TRBJ2-3; D gene unclear. The germline V and J ends were trimmed by 2 bases and 0 bases, with 12 bases remaining between them. This CDR3 contains 16 residues. The germline V gene encodes CDR1 SGHTA and CDR2 FQGNSA. The CDR3: CASSLYSETSTDTQYF. CDR3 in DNA: TGTGCCAGCAGCTTATATTCAGAGACTAGCACAGATACGCAGTATTTT.

The rearrangement uses TRBV7-8 and TRBJ2-3; D perhaps matches TRBD2 (5 bases). The germline CDR1 and CDR2 sequences are SGHVS and FQNEAQ. The CDR3 runs to 15 residues. Trimming pared 4 bases from V and 3 bases from J, leaving 14 bases between. The CDR3 DNA is TGTGCCAGCAGCTCAGACTCCACTAGGACAGATACGCAGTATTTT. This translates into CASSSDSTRTDTQYF.

The table lists this clonotype with a count of one. The chain couples TRBV5-1 to TRBJ2-3; D may be TRBD1 (5 bases). There are 14 residues in the CDR3. The V end was cut by 2 bases, the J end by 1 base, with 8 bases between. Germline CDR1 is SGHRS and CDR2 is YFSETQ. CDR3 in DNA: TGCGCCAGCAGCTTCCAGGGCCGCACAGATACGCAGTATTTT. Translated, it gives CASSFQGRTDTQYF.

The chain combines TRBV7-6 with TRBJ2-5; 8 bases match TRBD1. Germline V gene data show CDR1 as SGHVS and CDR2 as FNYEAQ. J was trimmed by 2 bases and V by 3 bases; bases with no gene match: 2. CDR3 length equals 14 residues. CDR3 DNA: TGTGCCAGCAGCTTCCGGGACAGGCAAGAGACCCAGTACTTC. Amino acid sequence: CASSFRDRQETQYF.